These 23 T cell receptor beta chains were sequenced from one sample in a study of blood T cells in healthy people across ages. Using a J-beta primer mix together with a sample-barcoded 5' primer, a second PCR was run for roughly 6 to 12 cycles. TCRdb reanalysed the 5' RACE reads using MiXCR and keeps one entry per CDR3 protein. The table has hundreds of thousands of distinct CDR3 sequences, more than 45% seen once. The sample comprised blood. All receptors come from a man between 25 and 39 years old in good health.

The J gene is TRBJ2-1, the V gene TRBV11-2, with D perhaps TRBD2 (6 bases). V was shortened by 1 base and J by 1 base, with 11 bases between the two germline ends. This CDR3 comprises 16 residues. Germline V gene sequence: CDR1 SGHAT, CDR2 FQNNGV. CDR3 in DNA: TGTGCCAGCAGCTTAGGGGGGGTAGGGTCCTACAATGAGCAGTTCTTC. Its protein product is CASSLGGVGSYNEQFF.

The chain joins TRBV29-1 to TRBJ2-7; TRBD2 aligns across 16 bases. The better agreement between TRBJ2-5 and the DNA end casts doubt on the J call. Germline lookup yields CDR1 SQVTM and CDR2 ANQGSEA. The CDR3 loop spans 19 amino acids. CDR3 region: CSVEDFEGLAGGPGETQYF. CDR3 sequence (DNA): TGCAGCGTTGAAGATTTTGAGGGACTAGCGGGAGGGCCGGGGGAGACCCAGTACTTC.

The CDR3: CSVLQGVAEQFF. The CDR3, as DNA: TGCAGCGTATTACAGGGGGTAGCTGAGCAGTTCTTC. This rearrangement joins TRBV29-1 to TRBJ2-1; TRBD1 aligns across 8 bases. The junction had 7 bases not matched to a gene; V was cut back by 6 bases and J by 9 bases. Per germline, CDR1 SQVTM and CDR2 ANQGSEA. The CDR3 is 12 residues long.

This clonotype is a singleton in its sample. The chain is built from TRBV7-9 and TRBJ2-1; unclear D gene. The V gene's germline CDR1 is SEHNR and CDR2 FQNEAQ (reference sequence). This CDR3 has 12 amino acids. The V gene lost 3 bases and the J gene lost 13 bases, with 13 bases spanning the gap. The DNA of the CDR3 is TGTGCCAGCAGCTTCAAGGGCGAAAGACAGTTCTTC. Translated: CASSFKGERQFF.

In this sample, this clonotype turned up a few times. This chain joins TRBV5-1 and TRBJ2-1, with D possibly being TRBD1 or TRBD2 (5 bases each). The CDR3 runs to 13 residues. The V end lost 5 bases, the J end lost 6 bases, and 12 bases lay between the germline ends. The germline CDR1 and CDR2 sequences are SGHRS and YFSETQ. DNA of the CDR3: TGCGCCAGCAGGTCCGGGGCTAGCAATGAGCAGTTCTTC. Its protein is CASRSGASNEQFF. Based on the CDR3 plus reference TRBV5-1 and TRBJ2-1, the full variable domain is KAGVTQTPRYLIKTRGQQVTLSCSPISGHRSVSWYQQTPGQGLQFLFEYFSETQRNKGNFPGRFSGRQFSNSRSEMNVSTLELGDSALYLCASRSGASNEQFFGPGTRLTVL.

The rearrangement links TRBV7-9 to TRBJ2-1, with D uncertain. Germline V gene data show CDR1 as SEHNR and CDR2 as FQNEAQ (reference sequence). The CDR3 runs 13 residues. V lost 5 bases and J 9 bases, leaving 14 bases between the germline ends. CDR3: CASSIGPSGEQFF. The CDR3 DNA is TGTGCCAGCAGCATCGGCCCTTCGGGTGAGCAGTTCTTC.

The rearrangement uses TRBV25-1 and TRBJ1-2, with D perhaps TRBD1 (6 bases). Germline V lookup: CDR1 MGHDK, CDR2 SYGVNS. The CDR3 runs 13 residues. The V and J ends lost 2 bases and 6 bases respectively, with 10 bases between them. The CDR3 is CASSETWTDGYTF. In DNA, the CDR3 is TGTGCCAGCAGTGAAACGTGGACAGATGGCTACACCTTC.

The chain carries TRBV29-1 and TRBJ2-2; tentatively, D is TRBD2 (5 bases). The CDR3 has 14 amino acids. The germline CDR1 and CDR2 sequences are SQVTM and ANQGSEA. Trimming left V 6 bases short and J 3 bases short, with 14 bases between. The CDR3 reads CSVRENEYTGELFF. The CDR3 bases are TGCAGCGTGAGGGAGAACGAGTACACCGGGGAGCTGTTTTTT.

This chain joins TRBV6-2 or TRBV6-3 and TRBJ2-7; 8 bases fit TRBD2. Germline CDR1 is MNHEY and CDR2 is SVGEGT. J gave up 4 bases and V 7 bases, and 9 bases lay outside the gene matches. The CDR3 consists of 14 residues. CDR3 region: CASNRGRNLYEQYF. DNA for the CDR3: TGTGCCAGCAACCGCGGGAGGAACCTTTACGAGCAGTACTTC.

J is TRBJ2-4 and V is TRBV7-2; 7 positions match TRBD2. The length of the CDR3 is 16 residues. The trim removed 0 bases at V and 1 base at J, leaving 3 bases unmatched. The germline gives CDR1 SGHTA, CDR2 FQGNSA. CDR3 nucleotides: TGTGCCAGCAGCTTAGCGGGGGGGACTGCCAAAAACATTCAGTACTTC. This gives the protein CASSLAGGTAKNIQYF. Using reference TRBV7-2 and TRBJ2-4 for the parts outside the CDR3, the full variable domain is GAGVSQSPSNKVTEKGKDVELRCDPISGHTALYWYRQSLGQGLEFLIYFQGNSAPDKSGLPSDRFSAERTGGSVSTLTIQRTQQEDSAVYLCASSLAGGTAKNIQYFGAGTRLSVL.

The chain is built from TRBV28 and TRBJ2-7, with 12 positions matching TRBD2. The germline CDR1 and CDR2 sequences are MDHEN and SYDVKM. Unmatched junction bases numbered 10, after V lost 4 bases and J lost 6 bases. This CDR3 has 16 residues. The CDR3 sequence is CASSSPLTSGSAEQYF. The CDR3 coding sequence is TGTGCCAGCAGTTCACCCTTGACTAGCGGGAGTGCCGAGCAGTACTTC.

This clonotype came up once. The rearrangement joins TRBV11-2 to TRBJ2-1, with D perhaps assigned TRBD1 or TRBD2 (7 bases each). Germline CDR1 and CDR2: SGHAT and FQNNGV. V was trimmed by 4 bases and J by 8 bases, leaving 18 bases between them. This CDR3 has 15 amino acids. CDR3 nucleotides: TGTGCCAGCAGCTGGGTCAGGGGGGGAGGCGATGAGCAGTTCTTC. Protein product: CASSWVRGGGDEQFF.

This clonotype was counted between two and nine times. The chain recombines TRBV7-2 with TRBJ2-1; no firm D call. The germline CDR1 and CDR2 sequences are SGHTA and FQGNSA. The CDR3 loop spans 13 amino acids. V was clipped by 1 base and J by 12 bases, with 13 bases between them. CDR3: CASSLEVPRVQFF. CDR3 DNA sequence: TGTGCCAGCAGCTTAGAAGTGCCTAGGGTGCAGTTCTTC.

The genes are TRBV6-1 and TRBJ2-5; possibly TRBD2 for D (5 bases). There are 13 residues in the CDR3. Germline V gene data show CDR1 as MNHNS and CDR2 as SASEGT. Trimming removed 8 bases from V and 5 bases from J, with 15 bases in between. The CDR3 loop is CASGGFRGETQYF. The CDR3 DNA reads as TGTGCCAGCGGCGGCTTTAGAGGGGAGACCCAGTACTTC.

A few counts support this clonotype. The chain combines TRBV28 with TRBJ1-4; D is undetermined. Trimming pared 2 bases from V and 8 bases from J, leaving 3 bases between. The CDR3 consists of 11 residues. Germline CDR1 MDHEN, CDR2 SYDVKM. Written as DNA, the CDR3 is TGTGCCAGCAGTTTACAGGAAAAACTGTTTTTT. It is translated as CASSLQEKLFF.

The chain combines TRBV24-1 with TRBJ2-3, with a tentative D call TRBD2 (6 bases). V lost 12 bases, J lost 0 bases, and 9 bases lay in between. This CDR3 spans 12 amino acids. The germline V gene has CDR1 KGHDR and CDR2 SFDVKD. The CDR3: CAAGTSTDTQYF. In DNA, the CDR3 is TGTGCCGCCGGGACTAGCACAGATACGCAGTATTTT.

This clonotype was seen a handful of times. The chain employs TRBV12-3 or TRBV12-4 and TRBJ1-2; D unclear. CDR3 length: 17 residues. Deletions cut 8 bases from V and 0 bases from J, with 22 bases between. In nucleotides, the CDR3 is TGTGCCAGCTCTAGAACCCTGGCAGCCCCCTCTAACTATGGCTACACCTTC. As protein: CASSRTLAAPSNYGYTF.

This clonotype was seen a handful of times. The V gene is TRBV10-3, the J gene TRBJ2-7; TRBD1 or TRBD2 may be the D gene (5 bases each). V lost 4 bases and J lost 4, with 14 bases in between. CDR3 length equals 14 residues. Looked up from germline, CDR1 is ENHRY and CDR2 is SYGVKD. In DNA form, the CDR3 reads TGTGCCATCAGTGGTTCGGGGAAGGGGTACGAGCAGTACTTC. Protein: CAISGSGKGYEQYF.

This clonotype was counted only a few times. V usage is TRBV29-1 and J usage is TRBJ2-4, with 9 bases lining up with TRBD1. The assigned J gene may be wrong: the sequence end matches TRBJ2-5 better. This CDR3 region has 13 residues. The germline V gene has CDR1 SQVTM and CDR2 ANQGSEA. This CDR3 is CSVERTGEETQYF. CDR3 sequence (DNA): TGCAGCGTTGAACGGACAGGGGAAGAGACCCAGTACTTC.

V and J are TRBV10-3 and TRBJ1-2, with D perhaps matching TRBD1 (5 bases). The CDR3 extends over 16 amino acids. V lost 3 bases and J 0 bases, leaving 14 bases between the germline ends. The germline V gene encodes CDR1 ENHRY and CDR2 SYGVKD. The CDR3 region has the DNA TGTGCCATCAGTGATAGGCAGGGCAGTGCTAACTATGGCTACACCTTC. Translation gives CAISDRQGSANYGYTF.

The chain uses TRBV6-6 and TRBJ2-1; D is perhaps TRBD1 (6 bases). The V end lost 7 bases, the J end lost 9 bases, and 16 bases lay between the germline ends. This CDR3 has 13 amino acids. The germline gives CDR1 MNHNY, CDR2 SVGAGI (reference sequence). The CDR3 sequence is CASTQQGNSEQFF. For the CDR3, the DNA is TGTGCCAGCACACAACAGGGAAATAGTGAGCAGTTCTTC.

This clonotype was recorded a few times. The chain links TRBV9 to TRBJ1-5, with 8 bases that match TRBD1. The CDR3 totals 15 residues. V gave up 4 bases and J gave up 10 bases; unmatched junction bases: 13. Germline V CDR1 and CDR2: SGDLS, YYNGEE. The CDR3 DNA reads TGTGCCAGCAGCACCGGGACAGGCCGTCTGGGTCCCCAGCATTTT. The encoded protein is CASSTGTGRLGPQHF.

The chain's CDR3 is CASSLVTGTYEQYF. As DNA, the CDR3 is TGCGCCAGCAGCTTGGTCACAGGGACCTACGAGCAGTACTTC. The chain employs TRBV5-1 and TRBJ2-7; TRBD1 is a possible D gene (6 bases). The CDR3 is 14 amino acids. Trimming took 0 bases from V and 2 from J, leaving 9 bases between them. CDR1 is SGHRS, CDR2 YFSETQ, per germline.